One sample yielded the 24 T cell receptor beta chains listed below, sequenced in a study of shared clonotypes between healthy human individuals. The method was immunoSEQ multiplex PCR; TCRdb's version includes in-frame clones alone and lacks a portion of them. The table records some 700,000 clones, 90% of them present only once. What was sequenced was memory CD8+ T cells from PBMCs. Subset specified: CD45RO+ cells pooled with CCR7-negative TemRA cells. The receptors were sampled from a man younger than 35 in good health. Some clones in this sample may be carry-over from other donors' samples.

The chain employs TRBV7-2 and TRBJ2-1, with TRBD2 matching 12 bases. Unmatched junction bases numbered 11, after V lost 5 bases and J lost 9 bases. Germline V gene data show CDR1 as SGHTA and CDR2 as FQGNSA. The CDR3 covers 16 residues. The CDR3 nucleotides are TGTGCCAGCAGCATTTCTAGCGGGAGGGCCGGGGTTGAGCAGTTCTTC. Amino acid sequence: CASSISSGRAGVEQFF.

The J gene is TRBJ2-3, the V gene TRBV7-9; no clear D. V lost 5 bases and J 1 base, leaving 10 bases between the germline ends. There are 14 residues in the CDR3. Germline lookup yields CDR1 SEHNR and CDR2 FQNEAQ (reference sequence). Written as DNA, the CDR3 is TGTGCCAGCAGCCCCCGGGTTCGCACAGATACGCAGTATTTT. Protein sequence: CASSPRVRTDTQYF.

The chain has TRBV28 and TRBJ2-1; 11 positions match TRBD2. CDR1 and CDR2 from the germline V gene are MDHEN and SYDVKM. This CDR3 comprises 19 residues. J was trimmed by 0 bases and V by 5 bases; bases with no gene match: 12. In nucleotides, the CDR3 is TGTGCCAGCAGTCACTACAGGGCTACTAGCGGGAGCTCCTACAATGAGCAGTTCTTC. It translates to CASSHYRATSGSSYNEQFF.

This chain links TRBV2 with TRBJ2-7; TRBD2 might be the D (6 bases). This CDR3 has 15 residues. Trimming took off 6 bases at V and 4 bases at J, with 19 bases between the two ends. The germline V gene has CDR1 SNHLY and CDR2 FYNNEI. CDR3 protein: CASRARLDPPYEQYF. The CDR3 bases are TGTGCCAGCAGGGCAAGACTAGATCCCCCTTACGAGCAGTACTTC. Supplemented by reference TRBV2 and TRBJ2-7, the full variable domain reads EPEVTQTPSHQVTQMGQEVILRCVPISNHLYFYWYRQILGQKVEFLVSFYNNEISEKSEIFDDQFSVERPDGSNFTLKIRSTKLEDSAMYFCASRARLDPPYEQYFGPGTRLTVT.

V is TRBV7-2 and J is TRBJ2-3; 13 bases agree with TRBD2. The germline V gene encodes CDR1 SGHTA and CDR2 FQGNSA. CDR3 length: 18 amino acids. V lost 2 bases to trimming and J lost 5 bases; unmatched junction nucleotides: 10. The CDR3 region is CASSLLATGTSGEDTQYF. The CDR3 DNA reads TGTGCCAGCAGCTTATTGGCCACCGGGACTAGCGGGGAAGATACGCAGTATTTT.

The chain combines TRBV4-1 with TRBJ2-2; the D gene is possibly TRBD2 (6 bases). Between the trimmed V and J ends, which lost 0 bases and 13 bases, there was a span of 12 bases. Germline-derived CDR1 and CDR2 are MGHRA and YSYEKL. This CDR3 has 13 amino acids. Here the CDR3 DNA reads TGCGCCAGCAGCCAAGATACCCGGGAGATGCTGTTTTTT. As protein: CASSQDTREMLFF.

The chain is built from TRBV10-3 and TRBJ2-3; perhaps TRBD2 as D (6 bases). Deletions cut 10 bases from V and 0 bases from J, with 20 bases between. The V gene's germline CDR1 is ENHRY and CDR2 SYGVKD. The CDR3 extends over 16 amino acids. The chain's CDR3 is CATEPGTPLSTDTQYF. The CDR3 DNA follows: TGTGCCACGGAGCCCGGGACTCCATTGAGCACAGATACGCAGTATTTT.

The CDR3 DNA reads TGTGCCAGTAGTATATTAACCGGGACAGATGAGCAGTTCTTC. This gives the protein CASSILTGTDEQFF. This chain uses TRBV19 with TRBJ2-1, with TRBD1 matching over 7 bases. The CDR3 consists of 14 residues. Germline CDR1 and CDR2: LNHDA and SQIVND (reference sequence). Trimming at V came to 2 bases and at J to 8 bases, leaving 6 bases not matched to a gene.

The chain links TRBV11-2 to TRBJ2-2, with 9 bases identical to TRBD1. The CDR3 has 15 residues. V trimming: 5 bases; J trimming: 3 bases; junction bases outside the gene matches: 4. Germline assignment: CDR1 SGHAT and CDR2 FQNNGV. This chain's CDR3 is CASSARDRDTGELFF. CDR3 in DNA: TGTGCCAGCAGCGCTCGGGACAGGGACACCGGGGAGCTGTTTTTT.

About this clone itself: Other DNA sequences in this specimen translate into the identical CDR3. The chain links TRBV7-9 to TRBJ2-3; D gene ambiguous. The CDR3 has 12 amino acids. V lost 6 bases, J lost 1 base, and 5 bases lay in between. Per germline, CDR1 SEHNR and CDR2 FQNEAQ (reference sequence). The CDR3 nucleotides are TGTGCCAGCAGGGATGGCACAGATACGCAGTATTTT. Its protein product is CASRDGTDTQYF. Using reference TRBV7-9 and TRBJ2-3 for the parts outside the CDR3, the full variable domain is DTGVSQNPRHKITKRGQNVTFRCDPISEHNRLYWYRQTLGQGPEFLTYFQNEAQLEKSRLLSDRFSAERPKGSFSTLEIQRTEQGDSAMYLCASRDGTDTQYFGPGTRLTVL.

The V gene is TRBV27, the J gene TRBJ2-5; D assignment may be TRBD1 or TRBD2 (5 bases each). CDR3 size: 15 residues. Trimming cost V 1 base and J 5 bases, with 14 bases left between them. CDR1 is MNHEY and CDR2 is SMNVEV in the germline V gene (reference sequence). The CDR3 region has the DNA TGTGCCAGCAGTTTATACCCTGGGACGGATGAGACCCAGTACTTC. Translating it yields CASSLYPGTDETQYF.

The chain carries TRBV6-6 and TRBJ2-7, with a tentative D call TRBD1 (5 bases). Germline values: CDR1 MNHNY, CDR2 SVGAGI (reference sequence). This CDR3 has 14 amino acids. V was pared by 2 bases and J by 5 bases, with 13 bases between. CDR3 coding DNA: TGTGCCAGCAGTTACGCCGACAGCACCCACGAGCAGTACTTC. The encoded protein is CASSYADSTHEQYF.

The chain joins TRBV19 to TRBJ2-1, with D possibly being TRBD2 (6 bases). V dropped 1 base and J dropped 4 bases, with 14 bases sitting between them. CDR1 is LNHDA and CDR2 is SQIVND in the germline V gene (reference sequence). The CDR3 covers 16 residues. CDR3 in DNA: TGTGCCAGTAGTATAGGGACGGCAGGGACTTACAATGAGCAGTTCTTC. Translated: CASSIGTAGTYNEQFF.

As for this clone: Mismatch with germline at one junction end may stem from a read error. This chain joins TRBV9 and TRBJ2-1; 7 bases agree with TRBD2. This CDR3 has 15 amino acids. The germline V gene has CDR1 SGDLS and CDR2 YYNGEE. CDR3 sequence: CASSVGGGSSNEQFF. DNA for the CDR3: TGTGCCAGCAGCGTAGGGGGAGGGTCCTCCAATGAGCAGTTCTTC. The whole variable domain, remainder taken from reference TRBV9 and TRBJ2-1, is DSGVTQTPKHLITATGQRVTLRCSPRSGDLSVYWYQQSLDQGLQFLIQYYNGEERAKGNILERFSAQQFPDLHSELNLSSLELGDSALYFCASSVGGGSSNEQFFGPGTRLTVL.

The chain employs TRBV4-3 and TRBJ2-1; D is uncertain. Germline V gene lookup returns CDR1 LGHNA and CDR2 YSLEER. This CDR3 has 14 amino acids. V shed 0 bases and J shed 5 bases, with 8 bases lying between them. The CDR3 reads CASSQDALNNEQFF. As DNA, the CDR3 is TGCGCCAGCAGCCAAGATGCCTTAAACAATGAGCAGTTCTTC.

This sequence joins TRBV6-1 and TRBJ1-1, with unresolved D. The CDR3 spans 11 residues. V lost 3 bases and J 9 bases, leaving 8 bases between the germline ends. In germline, CDR1 is MNHNS, CDR2 SASEGT. The CDR3: CASSENSKAFF. The CDR3, as DNA: TGTGCCAGCAGTGAGAACAGTAAAGCTTTCTTT.

V is TRBV7-8 and J is TRBJ1-1; no clear D gene. Per germline, CDR1 SGHVS and CDR2 FQNEAQ. V lost 3 bases to trimming and J lost 0 bases, with 14 bases between them. The CDR3 runs to 16 residues. CDR3 in DNA: TGTGCCAGCAGCTTCAGCCAGGTAATCGTGAACACTGAAGCTTTCTTT. It yields the protein CASSFSQVIVNTEAFF.

The table lists this clone with a count of one. The V gene is TRBV28, the J gene TRBJ2-1, with 10 bases matching TRBD2. Trimming at V came to 6 bases and at J to 3 bases, leaving 8 bases not matched to a gene. This CDR3 contains 16 residues. Looked up from germline, CDR1 is MDHEN and CDR2 is SYDVKM. CDR3 DNA: TGTGCCAGCAGCTTAGGGGCTAGCGGGAGCTACAATGAGCAGTTCTTC. It encodes CASSLGASGSYNEQFF.

The rearrangement joins TRBV19 to TRBJ2-7; D gene unclear. Trimming removed 3 bases from V and 0 bases from J, with 15 bases in between. The CDR3 runs to 16 residues. Germline lookup yields CDR1 LNHDA and CDR2 SQIVND (reference sequence). CDR3 DNA sequence: TGTGCCAGTAGTATTTCTCCGCGGCTCCTCTCCTACGAGCAGTACTTC. Translating gives CASSISPRLLSYEQYF. Filled out from reference TRBV19 and TRBJ2-7, the complete variable domain reads DGGITQSPKYLFRKEGQNVTLSCEQNLNHDAMYWYRQDPGQGLRLIYYSQIVNDFQKGDIAEGYSVSREKKESFPLTVTSAQKNPTAFYLCASSISPRLLSYEQYFGPGTRLTVT.

This chain connects TRBV4-1 to TRBJ2-7, with D perhaps TRBD1 (5 bases). V gave up 0 bases and J gave up 0 bases, with 12 bases separating them. The CDR3 is 16 amino acids. Germline V lookup: CDR1 MGHRA, CDR2 YSYEKL. CDR3 loop: CASSQDQTASSYEQYF. The CDR3 DNA reads as TGCGCCAGCAGCCAAGACCAGACAGCCAGCTCCTACGAGCAGTACTTC.

This clone was recorded only once. The chain uses TRBV11-2 and TRBJ2-1; TRBD2 matches at 9 bases. The germline V gene encodes CDR1 SGHAT and CDR2 FQNNGV. This CDR3 contains 18 residues. The V and J ends lost 4 bases and 6 bases, in that order; junction bases with no gene match: 16. The CDR3 DNA is TGTGCCAGCAGCTCGTGGGAGGTAGCGGGAGAACGAGGCAATGAGCAGTTCTTC. Encoded protein: CASSSWEVAGERGNEQFF.

Concerning this clone itself: Additional DNA sequences in this sample encode the identical CDR3. The rearrangement uses TRBV19 and TRBJ2-7; D gene uncertain. Germline lookup yields CDR1 LNHDA and CDR2 SQIVND (reference sequence). Trimming removed 3 bases from V and 3 bases from J, with 6 bases in between. The length of the CDR3 is 12 residues. DNA for the CDR3: TGTGCCAGTAGTATTAACAGCTACGAGCAGTACTTC. Protein sequence: CASSINSYEQYF.

The rearrangement uses TRBV9 and TRBJ2-1; unclear D gene. With 0 bases removed from V and 4 bases from J, the gap between germline ends came to 20 bases. Germline CDR1 is SGDLS and CDR2 is YYNGEE. CDR3 size: 18 residues. The CDR3 DNA is TGTGCCAGCAGCGTAGCTTCTGTGCAGGCGGCCTTATACAATGAGCAGTTCTTC. The encoded protein is CASSVASVQAALYNEQFF.

This clone was counted a single time. V gene TRBV28 combines with J gene TRBJ1-5; D is uncertain. Germline assignment: CDR1 MDHEN and CDR2 SYDVKM. V was trimmed by 5 bases and J by 1 base, leaving 9 bases between them. The CDR3 covers 14 residues. The CDR3 protein is CASSPRTSNQPQHF. CDR3 in DNA: TGTGCCAGCAGTCCCCGGACCAGCAATCAGCCCCAGCATTTT. Together with reference TRBV28 and TRBJ1-5, the CDR3 gives the full variable domain: DVKVTQSSRYLVKRTGEKVFLECVQDMDHENMFWYRQDPGLGLRLIYFSYDVKMKEKGDIPEGYSVSREKKERFSLILESASTNQTSMYLCASSPRTSNQPQHFGDGTRLSIL.